Sequencing of this T cell receptor beta chain was carried out in a study of shared clonotypes between healthy human individuals. TCRdb's table, derived via immunoSEQ multiplex PCR, lists solely in-frame clones and lacks some. The sample shows more than 2,000,000 clones, approximately 90% of them seen only once. J was trimmed by 6 bases and V by 2 bases; bases with no gene match: 14. Germline CDR1 GTSNPN, CDR2 SVGIG (reference sequence). The CDR3 is made up of 17 amino acids. This TCR came from a man between 18 and 35 years old in good health. Sequenced material: naive CD4+ T cells sorted from blood. The subset: CD45RA+ positively selected. V is TRBV30 and J is TRBJ2-7, with 12 bases that match TRBD2. The CDR3 reads CAWSIGRTSGKSGEQYF. The DNA of the CDR3 is TGTGCCTGGAGTATAGGGCGGACTAGCGGGAAGAGCGGCGAGCAGTACTTC. Supplemented by reference TRBV30 and TRBJ2-7, the full variable domain reads SQTIHQWPATLVQPVGSPLSLECTVEGTSNPNLYWYRQAAGRGLQLLFYSVGIGQISSEVPQNLSASRPQDRQFILSSKKLLLSDSGFYLCAWSIGRTSGKSGEQYFGPGTRLTVT.